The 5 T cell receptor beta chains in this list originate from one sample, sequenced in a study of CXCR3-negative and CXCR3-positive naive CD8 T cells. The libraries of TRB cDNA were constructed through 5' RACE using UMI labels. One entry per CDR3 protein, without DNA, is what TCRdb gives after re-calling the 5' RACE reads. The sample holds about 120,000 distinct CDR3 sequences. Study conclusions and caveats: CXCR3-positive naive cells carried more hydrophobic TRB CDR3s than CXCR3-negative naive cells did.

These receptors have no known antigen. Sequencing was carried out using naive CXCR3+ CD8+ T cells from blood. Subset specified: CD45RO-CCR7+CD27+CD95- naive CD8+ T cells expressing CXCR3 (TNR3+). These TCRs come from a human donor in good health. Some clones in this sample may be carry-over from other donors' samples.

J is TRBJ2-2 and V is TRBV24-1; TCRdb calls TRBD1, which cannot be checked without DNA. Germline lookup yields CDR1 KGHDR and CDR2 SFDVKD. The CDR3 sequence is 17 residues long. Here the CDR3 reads CATTAGTGHRNTGELFF.

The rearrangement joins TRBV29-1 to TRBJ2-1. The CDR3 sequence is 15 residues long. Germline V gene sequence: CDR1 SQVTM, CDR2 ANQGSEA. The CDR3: CSVVLETVPYNEQFF.

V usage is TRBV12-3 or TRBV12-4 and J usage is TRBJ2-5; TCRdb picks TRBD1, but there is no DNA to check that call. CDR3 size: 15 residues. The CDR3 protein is CASSLHGQDQETQYF.

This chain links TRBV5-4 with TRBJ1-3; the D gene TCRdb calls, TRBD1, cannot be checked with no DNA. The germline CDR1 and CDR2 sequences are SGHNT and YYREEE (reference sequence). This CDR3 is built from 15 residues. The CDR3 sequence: CASSPGQGSGNTIYF.

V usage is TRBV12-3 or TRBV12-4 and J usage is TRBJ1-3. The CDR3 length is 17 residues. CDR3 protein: CASSLGSVWGSGNTIYF.